Below, 8 T cell receptor beta chains from the same sample are listed, as sequenced in a study of shared clonotypes between healthy human individuals. Profiled with immunoSEQ multiplex PCR; TCRdb holds only in-frame clones, not every one. The data hold around 240,000 clones, with 50% to 80% observed a single time. The source material was memory CD4+ T cells sorted from blood. Subset denoted: CD45RA-negative fraction. Receptor source: a young man in good health.

The J gene is TRBJ2-1, the V gene TRBV5-1; D perhaps matches TRBD1 (5 bases). The germline gives CDR1 SGHRS, CDR2 YFSETQ. The V and J ends lost 4 bases and 9 bases respectively, with 23 bases between them. The CDR3 has 16 residues. The CDR3 DNA follows: TGCGCCAGCAGCCCACACAGGATGGGCACGGTTAGTGAGCAGTTCTTC. This encodes CASSPHRMGTVSEQFF.

This clone was observed many times. The rearrangement uses TRBV18 and TRBJ2-1; D might be TRBD2 (5 bases). CDR3 length: 13 amino acids. CDR1 and CDR2 (germline): KGHSH, LQKENI. V gave up 3 bases and J gave up 12 bases, with 15 bases separating them. The CDR3, as DNA: TGTGCCAGCTCACCCACCGGTCGGGAAGGGCAGTTCTTC. Translation gives CASSPTGREGQFF.

V is TRBV19 and J is TRBJ2-3; D gene ambiguous. The germline gives CDR1 LNHDA, CDR2 SQIVND (reference sequence). The CDR3 loop spans 14 amino acids. Trimming took 6 bases from V and 5 from J, leaving 15 bases between them. The CDR3 nucleotides read TGTGCCAGTAGAAACCAGGCATCCCGAGATACGCAGTATTTT. It specifies CASRNQASRDTQYF.

The chain links TRBV28 to TRBJ2-1; possibly TRBD1 for D (5 bases). The V end was cut by 3 bases, the J end by 0 bases, with 21 bases between. The length of the CDR3 is 19 residues. Germline lookup yields CDR1 MDHEN and CDR2 SYDVKM. The CDR3 DNA sequence: TGTGCCAGCAGTTTCTTAGGGGTTCGGAATACCAACTCCTACAATGAGCAGTTCTTC. It codes for CASSFLGVRNTNSYNEQFF.

This clone appeared a few times. V gene TRBV5-4 combines with J gene TRBJ2-5; tentatively, D is TRBD2 (6 bases). Germline values: CDR1 SGHNT, CDR2 YYREEE (reference sequence). The V end was cut by 4 bases, the J end by 7 bases, with 17 bases between. This CDR3 is built from 14 residues. The chain's CDR3 is CASSTLGGGRTQYF. The CDR3 coding sequence is TGTGCCAGCAGCACATTGGGCGGAGGGAGGACCCAGTACTTC.

This chain joins TRBV2 and TRBJ2-7, with 7 bases identical to TRBD2. Germline loops: CDR1 SNHLY, CDR2 FYNNEI. The CDR3 covers 14 residues. V shed 9 bases, J shed 6 bases, and the junction held 14 bases outside the gene matches. CDR3 DNA: TGTGCCAGGTCGGCGCGGGAGAGGAGGAGCGAGCAGTACTTC. As protein: CARSARERRSEQYF.

The V and J genes are TRBV9 and TRBJ1-3; 11 nucleotides agree with TRBD1. Trimming cost V 4 bases and J 2 bases; bases outside gene matches: 11. Germline CDR1 is SGDLS and CDR2 is YYNGEE. The CDR3 runs 18 residues. Here the CDR3 reads CASSSGQGALLTGNTIYF. CDR3 nucleotides: TGTGCCAGCAGCTCAGGACAGGGGGCGCTTTTAACTGGAAACACCATATATTTT.

This rearrangement joins TRBV5-1 to TRBJ2-7, with D perhaps TRBD1 (6 bases). Per the germline V gene, CDR1 is SGHRS and CDR2 is YFSETQ. The V end was cut by 7 bases, the J end by 1 base, with 15 bases between. This CDR3 has 14 residues. CDR3 DNA: TGCGCCAGCTGCATCGGGACATCGTCCTACGAGCAGTACTTC. Residues: CASCIGTSSYEQYF.